One and the same sample provided the 9 T cell receptor beta chains below, sequenced in a study of T cell responses to AZD1222 COVID-19 vaccine. Profiling relied on immunoSEQ multiplex PCR, and the TCRdb table lists in-frame clones only, not all of them. The profile shows 100,000 to 150,000 clones, about nine tenths of them singletons. The sequencing used peripheral blood, collected on day 0 of AZD1222 vaccination. Source of these receptors: an adult in good health.

The chain couples TRBV10-2 to TRBJ1-2; the match to TRBD1 covers 8 bases. The CDR3 has 14 amino acids. V gave up 5 bases and J gave up 4 bases; unmatched junction bases: 6. CDR1 and CDR2 (germline): WSHSY, SAAADI. DNA for the CDR3: TGCGCCAGCAGTCTGGCAGGGGGCATCTATGGCTACACCTTC. Residues: CASSLAGGIYGYTF.

V and J are TRBV2 and TRBJ2-7; D gene unclear. CDR1 and CDR2 from the germline V gene are SNHLY and FYNNEI. The CDR3 consists of 12 residues. With 2 bases removed from V and 2 bases from J, the gap between germline ends came to 4 bases. The CDR3 coding sequence is TGTGCCAGCAGTGAATGGGCCTACGAGCAGTACTTC. This translates into CASSEWAYEQYF.

The rearrangement uses TRBV6-5 and TRBJ1-2, with 11 bases identical to TRBD1. The CDR3 has 14 residues. V lost 6 bases and J lost 5; bases outside the gene matches: 5. The germline CDR1 and CDR2 sequences are MNHEY and SVGAGI. For the CDR3, the DNA is TGTGCCAGCAGACCGGGACAGGGGGATTATGGCTACACCTTC. Its translation: CASRPGQGDYGYTF.

V is TRBV5-4 and J is TRBJ1-6, with 9 bases fitting TRBD1. CDR1 SGHNT and CDR2 YYREEE come from the germline V gene (reference sequence). Losses at the gene ends were 4 bases for V and 7 bases for J; bases not matched to a gene: 9. The CDR3 consists of 16 residues. In DNA form, the CDR3 reads TGTGCCAGCAGCGCCGGGACAGGGCTTCAAAATTCACCCCTCCACTTT. Its translation: CASSAGTGLQNSPLHF.

The chain joins TRBV4-1 to TRBJ1-5; D gene uncertain. Between the trimmed V and J ends, which lost 6 bases and 6 bases, there was a span of 15 bases. There are 14 residues in the CDR3. The germline gives CDR1 MGHRA, CDR2 YSYEKL. The CDR3 is CASSPARETQPQHF. The CDR3 nucleotides read TGCGCCAGCAGTCCTGCGAGAGAAACTCAGCCCCAGCATTTT.

This clone was detected a few times. CDR3 protein: CASSPGGVGKAEAFF. In nucleotides, the CDR3 is TGTGCCAGCAGCCCAGGGGGCGTGGGGAAGGCTGAAGCTTTCTTT. This rearrangement joins TRBV11-2 to TRBJ1-1, with 8 positions matching TRBD1. Germline lookup yields CDR1 SGHAT and CDR2 FQNNGV. J lost 6 bases, V lost 5 bases, and 11 bases had no gene match. The CDR3 runs to 15 residues.

The V gene is TRBV28, the J gene TRBJ1-1; D ambiguous. V was clipped by 3 bases and J by 10 bases, with 15 bases between them. The CDR3 length is 13 residues. Germline V gene sequence: CDR1 MDHEN, CDR2 SYDVKM. This chain's CDR3 is CASSFSWQAGAFF. The CDR3 nucleotides are TGTGCCAGCAGTTTTTCCTGGCAGGCGGGAGCTTTCTTT.

This sequence joins TRBV28 and TRBJ2-1; no clear D. V shed 6 bases and J shed 4 bases, with 10 bases lying between them. Per germline, CDR1 MDHEN and CDR2 SYDVKM. The CDR3 is 13 residues long. The CDR3 sequence: CASRGLAYNEQFF. CDR3 DNA: TGTGCCAGCAGAGGGTTAGCATACAATGAGCAGTTCTTC. The full variable domain, in which reference TRBV28 and TRBJ2-1 provide the parts outside the CDR3, is DVKVTQSSRYLVKRTGEKVFLECVQDMDHENMFWYRQDPGLGLRLIYFSYDVKMKEKGDIPEGYSVSREKKERFSLILESASTNQTSMYLCASRGLAYNEQFFGPGTRLTVL.

The chain carries TRBV6-5 and TRBJ1-1; TRBD1 is a possible D gene (5 bases). The germline V and J ends were trimmed by 0 bases and 3 bases, with 14 bases remaining between them. The CDR3 is 16 residues long. Germline V gene data show CDR1 as MNHEY and CDR2 as SVGAGI. In DNA form, the CDR3 reads TGTGCCAGCAGTTACTCGAGTTCGGGGGGGGACACTGAAGCTTTCTTT. It codes for CASSYSSSGGDTEAFF.